This TCR beta chain was retrieved from a study of cytomegalovirus exposure and HLA in healthy donors. Whole-study findings and limits: V- and J-gene trimming of TCR beta was linked (in a later analysis) to a missense DCLRE1C variant. Later on, analysis showed that most CMV-associated TCR beta chains appeared to be HLA-restricted.

In the PCR, 60 Vbeta and 13 Jbeta primers were used. Clones were sequenced by immunoSEQ multiplex PCR, and TCRdb holds only the in-frame ones, with some missing. The data hold some 160,000 clones, with 65% to 90% observed a single time. Regarding this clone: Its antigen is still unknown.

Germline-derived CDR1 and CDR2 are MNHEY and SVGAGI. The CDR3 is 13 residues long. Trimming removed 6 bases from V and 6 bases from J, with 15 bases in between. The sample taken for sequencing was PBMCs. The TCR comes from a woman under 30 in good health and CMV-seronegative. The rearrangement links TRBV6-5 to TRBJ2-7; weak D call: TRBD2 (5 bases). The CDR3 DNA reads as TGTGCCAGCAGAATGACTACCTCGATCGAGCAGTACTTC. This sequence encodes CASRMTTSIEQYF.